This TCR beta chain was identified in a study of blood T cells in healthy people across ages. Alongside a J-beta primer mix, a sample-barcoded 5' primer served in a second PCR lasting about 7 to 11 cycles. One entry per CDR3 protein results from TCRdb running MiXCR on the 5' RACE reads. The table has just over 800,000 distinct CDR3 sequences, approximately 59% seen once. The CDR3 loop spans 14 amino acids. V lost 8 bases to trimming and J lost 0 bases; unmatched junction nucleotides: 7. Germline V gene data show CDR1 as SEHNR and CDR2 as FQNEAQ (reference sequence). Sequenced material: blood. This TCR was sampled from a man aged 25-45 years in good health. The J gene is TRBJ2-7, the V gene TRBV7-9, with TRBD2 matching over 7 bases. The CDR3: CASDQGGSSYEQYF. The CDR3 DNA reads as TGTGCCAGCGACCAGGGCGGGAGCTCCTACGAGCAGTACTTC.